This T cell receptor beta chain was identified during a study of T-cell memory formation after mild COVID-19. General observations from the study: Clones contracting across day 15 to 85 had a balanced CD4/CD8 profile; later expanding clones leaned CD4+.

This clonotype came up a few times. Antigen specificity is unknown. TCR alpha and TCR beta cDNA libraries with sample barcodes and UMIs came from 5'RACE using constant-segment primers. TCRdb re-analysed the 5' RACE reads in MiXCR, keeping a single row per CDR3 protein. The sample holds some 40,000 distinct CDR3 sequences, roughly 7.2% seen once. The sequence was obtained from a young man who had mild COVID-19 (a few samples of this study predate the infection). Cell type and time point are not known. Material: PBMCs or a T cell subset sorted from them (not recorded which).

The CDR3 nucleotides are TGTGCCAGCAGCGCCCGCAACTACAATGAGCAGTTCTTC. This gives the protein CASSARNYNEQFF. The J gene is TRBJ2-1, the V gene TRBV7-2; D gene ambiguous. With 5 bases removed from V and 3 bases from J, the gap between germline ends came to 8 bases. This CDR3 comprises 13 residues. Germline CDR1 is SGHTA and CDR2 is FQGNSA.